This T cell receptor (beta chain) was identified during a study of cytomegalovirus exposure and HLA in healthy donors. At the level of the study: The roughly 130 validation repertoires used the same platform as the 550 to 800 first-cohort repertoires (as reported by a later analysis). General observations from the study: For cytomegalovirus status, the classifier reportedly gave diagnoses with high specificity and sensitivity. TCR clusters originating in the first cohort tended to co-occur in the 120 validation repertoires, according to a later analysis. Cytomegalovirus-associated status was assigned to 150 to 200 TCR beta chains.

Profiling relied on immunoSEQ multiplex PCR, and the TCRdb table lists in-frame clones only, not all of them. Among about 130,000 clones listed, 94% were seen once. Germline V gene sequence: CDR1 MDHEN, CDR2 SYDVKM. The V and J ends lost 2 bases and 2 bases respectively, with 13 bases between them. The CDR3 is 15 amino acids. As for this clone: Antigen unknown.

The chain links TRBV28 to TRBJ2-7, with D perhaps TRBD1 (5 bases). The material sequenced was PBMCs. The receptor was derived from a woman aged 18-29 years in good health and CMV-seronegative. CDR3 coding DNA: TGTGCCAGCAGTTTAATAGGGGTTGGGGCCTACGAGCAGTACTTC. Protein sequence: CASSLIGVGAYEQYF. The full variable domain, in which reference TRBV28 and TRBJ2-7 provide the parts outside the CDR3, is DVKVTQSSRYLVKRTGEKVFLECVQDMDHENMFWYRQDPGLGLRLIYFSYDVKMKEKGDIPEGYSVSREKKERFSLILESASTNQTSMYLCASSLIGVGAYEQYFGPGTRLTVT.